This T cell receptor beta chain was sequenced in a study of T cell changes during pregnancy in multiple sclerosis. Here immunoSEQ multiplex PCR was the method, and the copy in TCRdb shows in-frame clones only, minus some. Among around 69,000 clones listed, over 80% were seen once. The V gene lost 3 bases and the J gene lost 6 bases, with 17 bases spanning the gap. Germline CDR1 and CDR2: LNHDA and SQIVND (reference sequence). This CDR3 region has 16 residues. This TCR derives from a female donor with multiple sclerosis, enrolled in a pregnancy study. The material sequenced was peripheral blood, taken in the first trimester of pregnancy. The chain recombines TRBV19 with TRBJ2-2, with D tentatively TRBD2 (5 bases). As DNA, the CDR3 is TGTGCCAGTAGTATTCTGGCAGGTCGAGGGTCCGGGGAGCTGTTTTTT. Encoded protein: CASSILAGRGSGELFF.